Sequencing of this TCR beta chain was carried out in a study of blood T cells in healthy people across ages. Trimming pared 5 bases from V and 8 bases from J, leaving 12 bases between. Germline assignment: CDR1 SGHTA and CDR2 FQGNSA. This CDR3 spans 13 amino acids. The second PCR ran about 6 to 12 cycles with a sample-barcoded 5' primer and J-beta primers. Using its own MiXCR run on the 5' RACE reads, TCRdb lists one record per CDR3 protein. The table shows fewer than 600,000 distinct CDR3 sequences, with about 27% occurring only once. This clonotype was seen at least ten times. This same sample was also taken into another study, of T cells of mothers and their children.

The sequence came from a boy aged 2 to 9 in good health. The rearrangement joins TRBV7-2 to TRBJ1-4; D gene uncertain. The sequenced material came from blood. CDR3 in DNA: TGTGCCAGCAGCCCTGGGTCTACGGAAAAACTGTTTTTT. Amino acids: CASSPGSTEKLFF.